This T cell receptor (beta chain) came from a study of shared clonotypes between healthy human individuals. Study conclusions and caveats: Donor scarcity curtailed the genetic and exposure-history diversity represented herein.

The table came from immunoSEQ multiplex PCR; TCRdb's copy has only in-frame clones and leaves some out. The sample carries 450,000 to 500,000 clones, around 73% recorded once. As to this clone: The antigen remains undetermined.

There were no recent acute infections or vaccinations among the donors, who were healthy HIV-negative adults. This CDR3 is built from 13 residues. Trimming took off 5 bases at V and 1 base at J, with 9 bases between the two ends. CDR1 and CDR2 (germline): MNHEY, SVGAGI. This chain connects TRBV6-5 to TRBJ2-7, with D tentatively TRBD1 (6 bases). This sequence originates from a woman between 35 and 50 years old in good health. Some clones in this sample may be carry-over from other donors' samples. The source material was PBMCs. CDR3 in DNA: TGTGCCAGCAGTCCCCAGGGGTCCTACGAGCAGTACTTC. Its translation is CASSPQGSYEQYF.